This TCR beta chain was sequenced for a study of shared clonotypes between healthy human individuals (dated by TCRdb to 2018 to 2020). As for the study more broadly: The cohort comprised a couple of women and a few men aged 18 to 49 years. The study deeply sequenced blood TCR repertoires of about 5 healthy adults to estimate repertoire size and the extent of clonotype sharing between individuals. Per donor, three plates each were used for CD4 naive and CD4 memory, two for CD8 naive, and one for CD8 memory. Leukapheresis yielded between about 0.85 and 9 billion PBMCs per donor. To increase sequencing depth and limit assay-specific biases, different laboratories used diverse techniques to prepare libraries and sequence TCR repertoires.

The paper as a whole reports these results and caveats: Sharing across several donors was observed for roughly 5% of naive CD4, 3.5% of naive CD8, 2% to 2.5% of memory CD4, and approximately 0.41% of memory CD8 clonotypes. Naive subsets generally had larger estimated clonotype richness than memory subsets did. Incomplete sequencing was indicated by rarefaction of sorted-subset datasets, despite the large sequencing depth. Based on pairwise subsampling, the degree of clonotype sharing among donors was expected to be affected by sequencing depth. Sampling was limited to blood, and TCR repertoires in tissue likely differ from TCR repertoires in blood. Compared with non-shared clonotypes, the clonotypes found in all four sorted-subset donors had higher generation probabilities. Because the study included only a small number of donors, the genetic and exposure-history diversity represented was limited.

The donors were healthy, HIV-negative adults who had no recently reported acute infections or vaccinations. All donors were Caucasian adults living in Nashville, Tennessee, USA. CD4+ T cells were enriched through magnetic negative selection, after which naive cells were positively selected on CD45RA and the remaining negative fraction served as the memory subset. After blood collection by leukapheresis, PBMCs were isolated using Ficoll-Histopaque density gradient centrifugation and then cryopreserved in the vapor phase of liquid nitrogen. Analytical flow cytometry was used to check the purity and quantity of every magnetically sorted T cell population. Each sorted fraction had its genomic DNA isolated and then quantified by UV absorbance on a Nanodrop 2000c. TCR CDR3 regions were amplified from genomic DNA by multiplex PCR using the deep immunoSEQ assay. Extracted genomic DNA from each cell subset was spread evenly across all wells of several immunoSEQ 96-well plates, with each plate serving as a replicate. For sorted subsets, about 200 ng genomic DNA, equal to 30,000 or so T cell genomes, was loaded into each replicate PCR. Purified libraries were measured with a Qubit 3.0 fluorometer, size-checked on a Bioanalyzer 2100, and measured again with the KAPA Library Quantification kit. Every immunoSEQ 96-well plate was sequenced on a separate single-read 150-cycle Illumina NextSeq 550 flow cell. Per the source publication's procedure: Because the immunoSEQ output included only junctional sequences and no quality scores, the filtering could not be the same as the filtering used for full-length reads. To assign V/J genes and CDR3, sequences were annotated against IMGT germline references using PyIR, a Python wrapper for IgBLAST v1.9. Reads with weak V/J assignments (E-value above 1e-6), missing CDR3, stop codons, out-of-frame junctions, or ambiguous translated residues were removed. V3J clonotypes were defined by identical inferred V gene, J gene, and CDR3 amino acid sequence. Percentage overlap between repertoires was calculated by dividing the number of shared unique clonotypes by the size of the smaller repertoire. RTK rarefaction, the Chao1 estimator, and Recon v2.1 estimates of unobserved clonotypes were used to assess repertoire richness. Generation probabilities were computed with OLGA for all TCRbeta clonotypes obtained by the gDNA method from several donors. TCRdb's version of the immuneACCESS table is confined to in-frame rearrangements and falls short of the full clone set. An unresolved V gene accounts for under half of the shortfall where checked; the remainder is of unknown origin. V and J calls and clone size are those listed in that table; D and trimming were worked out from the DNA. For this sample the table gives roughly 2.4 million clones, of which nearly 97% were detected only once. The ten largest clones add up to around 0.13% of the sample.

For CDR1 and CDR2, the germline V gene lists LGHNA and YNFKEQ. Including cysteine and phenylalanine, the CDR3 has 13 amino acids. Of the read, only the CDR3 DNA is kept; its 39 bases are in frame from base 1. The junction shows trimming of 4 bases on V and 5 bases on J, and the gene matches do not reach 4 bases of it. In regard to this clone: What this receptor recognizes is not known. Base quality data are lacking; no much larger clone is found one base away.

The sequence links TRBV4-2 to TRBJ2-7; TRBD2 matches 8 bases in the middle. The TCR comes from a man aged 18 to 30 in good health. Sequences were obtained from naive CD4+ T cells sorted from blood. The sample's cell subset or site label, in plain terms: CD45RA+ positively selected. The CDR3 region has the sequence CASSPAGVDEQYF. The bases read TGTGCCAGCAGCCCAGCGGGAGTCGACGAGCAGTACTTC.